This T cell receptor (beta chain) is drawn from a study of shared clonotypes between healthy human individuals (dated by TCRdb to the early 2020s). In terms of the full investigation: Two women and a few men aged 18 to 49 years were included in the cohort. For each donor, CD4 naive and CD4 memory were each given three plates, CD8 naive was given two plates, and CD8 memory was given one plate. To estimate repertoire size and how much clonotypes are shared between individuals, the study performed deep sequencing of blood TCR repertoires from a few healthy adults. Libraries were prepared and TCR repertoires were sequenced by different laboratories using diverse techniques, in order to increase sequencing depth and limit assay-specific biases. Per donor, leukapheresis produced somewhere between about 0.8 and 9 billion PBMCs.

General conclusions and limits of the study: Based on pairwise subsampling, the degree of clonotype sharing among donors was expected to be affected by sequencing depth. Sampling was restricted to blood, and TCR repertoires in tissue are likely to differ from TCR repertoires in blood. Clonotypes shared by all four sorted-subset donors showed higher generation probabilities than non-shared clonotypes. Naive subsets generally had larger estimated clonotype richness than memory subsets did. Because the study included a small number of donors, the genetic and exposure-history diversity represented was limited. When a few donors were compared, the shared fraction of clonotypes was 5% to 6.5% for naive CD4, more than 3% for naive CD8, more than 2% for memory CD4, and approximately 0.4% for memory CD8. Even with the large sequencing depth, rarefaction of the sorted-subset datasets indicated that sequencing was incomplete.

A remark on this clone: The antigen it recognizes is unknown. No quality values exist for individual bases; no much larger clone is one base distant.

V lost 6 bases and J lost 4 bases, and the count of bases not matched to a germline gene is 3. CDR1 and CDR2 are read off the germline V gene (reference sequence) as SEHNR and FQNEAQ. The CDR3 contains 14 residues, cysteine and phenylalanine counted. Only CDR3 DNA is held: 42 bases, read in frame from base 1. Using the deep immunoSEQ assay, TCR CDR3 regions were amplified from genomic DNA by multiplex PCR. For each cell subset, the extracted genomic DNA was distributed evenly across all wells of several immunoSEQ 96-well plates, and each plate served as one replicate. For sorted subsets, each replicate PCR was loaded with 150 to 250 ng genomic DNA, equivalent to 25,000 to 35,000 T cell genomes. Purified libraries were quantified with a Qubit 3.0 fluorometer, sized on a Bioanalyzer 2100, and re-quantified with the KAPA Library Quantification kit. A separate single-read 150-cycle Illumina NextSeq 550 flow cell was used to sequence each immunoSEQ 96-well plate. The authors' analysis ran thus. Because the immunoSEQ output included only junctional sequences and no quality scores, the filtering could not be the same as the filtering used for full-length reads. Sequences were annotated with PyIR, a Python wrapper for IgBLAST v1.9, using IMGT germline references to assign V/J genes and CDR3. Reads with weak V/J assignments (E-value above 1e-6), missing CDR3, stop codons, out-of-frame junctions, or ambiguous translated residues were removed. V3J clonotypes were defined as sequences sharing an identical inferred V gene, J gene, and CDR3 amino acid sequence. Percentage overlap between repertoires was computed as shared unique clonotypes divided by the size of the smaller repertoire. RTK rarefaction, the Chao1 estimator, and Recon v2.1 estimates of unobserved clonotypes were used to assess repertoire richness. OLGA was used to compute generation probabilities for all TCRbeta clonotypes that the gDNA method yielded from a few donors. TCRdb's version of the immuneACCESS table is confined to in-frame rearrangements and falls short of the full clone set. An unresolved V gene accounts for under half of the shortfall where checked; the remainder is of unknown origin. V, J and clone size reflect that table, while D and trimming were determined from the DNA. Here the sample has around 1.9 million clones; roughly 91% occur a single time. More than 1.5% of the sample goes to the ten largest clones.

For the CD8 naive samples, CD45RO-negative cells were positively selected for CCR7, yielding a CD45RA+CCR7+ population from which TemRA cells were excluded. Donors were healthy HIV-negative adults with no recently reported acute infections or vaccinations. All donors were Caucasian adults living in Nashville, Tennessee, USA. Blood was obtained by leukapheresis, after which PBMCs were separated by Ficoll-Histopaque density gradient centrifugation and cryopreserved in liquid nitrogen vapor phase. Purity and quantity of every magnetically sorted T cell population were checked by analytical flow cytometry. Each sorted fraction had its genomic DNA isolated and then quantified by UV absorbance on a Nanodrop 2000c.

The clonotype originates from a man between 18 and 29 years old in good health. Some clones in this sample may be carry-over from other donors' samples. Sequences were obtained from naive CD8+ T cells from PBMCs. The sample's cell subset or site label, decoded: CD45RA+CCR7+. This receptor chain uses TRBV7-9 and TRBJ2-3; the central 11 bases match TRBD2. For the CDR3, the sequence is CASRELAGADTQYF. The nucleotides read TGTGCCAGCAGAGAACTAGCGGGAGCAGATACGCAGTATTTT. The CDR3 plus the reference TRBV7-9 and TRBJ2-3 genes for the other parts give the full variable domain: DTGVSQNPRHKITKRGQNVTFRCDPISEHNRLYWYRQTLGQGPEFLTYFQNEAQLEKSRLLSDRFSAERPKGSFSTLEIQRTEQGDSAMYLCASRELAGADTQYFGPGTRLTVL.